This T cell receptor beta chain was recorded in a study of memory CD4+ T cells and cytomegalovirus serostatus. As for the study in general: Of the healthy Belgian adults, 9 or 10 were CMV seropositive and 20 to 30 seronegative.

Single viable CD3+CD4+CD8-CD45RO+ cells were sorted as the memory CD4+ T cells. Positive selection with CD4 microbeads enriched total CD4+ T cells. Study-wide points: About 40% of the roughly 150 known CMV-associated TCRbeta sequences appeared in CD4+ memory. The CMV-associated TCR signature appears largely within the CD4+ memory repertoire.

The protocol was immunoSEQ multiplex PCR, while the TCRdb copy is restricted to in-frame clones and leaves out a portion. The table shows around 54,000 clones, with roughly 77% occurring only once. Of note for this clone: Its target is not known.

V was pared by 6 bases and J by 6 bases, with 9 bases between. Germline CDR1 reads MNHNS; CDR2 reads SASEGT. CDR3 length: 12 residues. This TCR was recovered from an adult in good health and CMV-seropositive. Sequencing was done on a sample of memory CD4+ T cells from blood. V gene TRBV6-1 combines with J gene TRBJ2-1, with D possibly matching TRBD2 (5 bases). CDR3 sequence: CASSRGFNEQFF. Here the CDR3 DNA reads TGTGCCAGCAGCAGAGGGTTCAATGAGCAGTTCTTC.